This TCR beta chain was captured by sequencing in a study of control samples from healthy donors and cancer patients. The repertoire was sequenced with immunoSEQ multiplex PCR; TCRdb's copy has only in-frame clones and lacks some. This sample has under 110,000 clones; approximately 90% occur once, and the top ten carry approximately 8.3%. CDR1 is SGDLS, CDR2 YYNGEE, per germline. V was shortened by 2 bases and J by 1 base, with 12 bases between the two germline ends. CDR3 length: 15 amino acids. The genes are TRBV9 and TRBJ1-1, with D possibly TRBD1 on 5 matching bases. The receptor's source is a man aged 30 to 39 in good health. The sequenced sample consisted of blood. The CDR3 bases are TGTGCCAGCAGCGTCGGGGGGTCGTGGAACACTGAAGCTTTCTTT. Protein sequence: CASSVGGSWNTEAFF.